Listed here are 32 T cell receptor beta chains from one sample, sequenced in a study of T cell repertoires in cytomegalovirus infection. TCRdb reanalysed the reads using MiXCR and keeps one entry per CDR3 protein. The table shows under 250,000 distinct CDR3 sequences, with 12% occurring only once. Sequencing input: PBMCs. These receptors were obtained from a human donor in good health (CMV status not recorded). Some clones in this sample may be carry-over from other donors' samples.

At least ten counts were recorded for this clonotype. This chain connects TRBV27 to TRBJ1-1; D is undetermined. The length of the CDR3 is 14 residues. In germline, CDR1 is MNHEY, CDR2 SMNVEV (reference sequence). V lost 10 bases to trimming and J lost 7 bases, with 22 bases between them. The CDR3 region is CATRTVPGESEAFF. CDR3 DNA sequence: TGTGCCACCCGAACCGTTCCTGGCGAGAGTGAAGCTTTCTTT.

This clonotype was found many times. The chain employs TRBV6-1 and TRBJ1-1; 7 nucleotides match TRBD1. From germline, CDR1 is MNHNS and CDR2 SASEGT. The CDR3 covers 14 residues. J lost 1 base, V lost 8 bases, and 7 bases had no gene match. CDR3 coding DNA: TGTGCCAGCGGACAGGTGACGACGAACACTGAAGCTTTCTTT. Its translation is CASGQVTTNTEAFF.

The chain links TRBV20-1 to TRBJ2-3, with no clear D. Per germline, CDR1 DFQATT and CDR2 SNEGSKA (reference sequence). This CDR3 spans 11 amino acids. V dropped 3 bases and J dropped 4 bases, with 5 bases sitting between them. DNA of the CDR3: TGCAGTGCTAGTCGCGCAGATACGCAGTATTTT. It specifies CSASRADTQYF.

This clonotype was recorded at least ten times. The CDR3 sequence: CASSTKGQGHEQYF. CDR3 bases: TGTGCCAGCAGCACAAAGGGGCAGGGCCACGAGCAGTACTTC. The J gene is TRBJ2-7, the V gene TRBV7-2, with D maybe TRBD1 (5 bases). This CDR3 is 14 amino acids long. From germline, CDR1 is SGHTA and CDR2 FQGNSA. V was clipped by 5 bases and J by 5 bases, with 16 bases between them.

This clonotype was counted between two and nine times. The chain is built from TRBV12-3 or TRBV12-4 and TRBJ1-1; tentatively, D is TRBD1 (5 bases). The V gene lost 7 bases and the J gene lost 3 bases, with 12 bases spanning the gap. The CDR3 has 13 amino acids. For the CDR3, the DNA is TGTGCCAGCACCCGGCAGGGAGACACTGAAGCTTTCTTT. Its protein product is CASTRQGDTEAFF.

This clonotype was seen a few times. This chain connects TRBV20-1 to TRBJ1-6; TRBD1 is a possible D gene (5 bases). Germline V lookup: CDR1 DFQATT, CDR2 SNEGSKA (reference sequence). The CDR3 covers 16 residues. V was clipped by 1 base and J by 0 bases, with 10 bases between them. CDR3 DNA: TGCAGTGCTAGAGTGGGGGGTAGCTCCTATAATTCACCCCTCCACTTT. This translates into CSARVGGSSYNSPLHF.

Ten or more counts support this clonotype. The chain couples TRBV7-2 to TRBJ1-5, with unresolved D. V lost 6 bases to trimming and J lost 1 base, with 13 bases between them. Germline lookup yields CDR1 SGHTA and CDR2 FQGNSA. This CDR3 spans 15 amino acids. In nucleotides, the CDR3 is TGTGCCAGCAGTCGTTGGGATGGGAGCAATCAGCCCCAGCATTTT. It specifies CASSRWDGSNQPQHF.

The chain joins TRBV28 to TRBJ2-3, with 8 bases fitting TRBD2. Germline loops: CDR1 MDHEN, CDR2 SYDVKM. V trimming: 6 bases; J trimming: 0 bases; junction bases outside the gene matches: 11. The CDR3 extends over 17 amino acids. CDR3 residues: CASRYVAGIVSTDTQYF. CDR3 nucleotide sequence: TGTGCCAGCAGATATGTAGCGGGAATTGTGAGCACAGATACGCAGTATTTT.

This clonotype was seen ten or more times. In DNA, the CDR3 is TGTGCCAGTAGTCCGGGCTCGGCCAAAAACATTCAGTACTTC. It specifies CASSPGSAKNIQYF. V is TRBV19 and J is TRBJ2-4; D gene unclear. Looked up from germline, CDR1 is LNHDA and CDR2 is SQIVND (reference sequence). V lost 5 bases and J lost 1, with 9 bases in between. The CDR3 spans 14 residues. Based on the CDR3 plus reference TRBV19 and TRBJ2-4, the full variable domain is DGGITQSPKYLFRKEGQNVTLSCEQNLNHDAMYWYRQDPGQGLRLIYYSQIVNDFQKGDIAEGYSVSREKKESFPLTVTSAQKNPTAFYLCASSPGSAKNIQYFGAGTRLSVL.

In its sample, this clonotype was seen many times. This sequence joins TRBV11-2 and TRBJ1-6; D is undetermined. V lost 3 bases, J lost 7 bases, and 4 bases lay in between. Germline V gives CDR1 SGHAT, CDR2 FQNNGV. The length of the CDR3 is 12 residues. The CDR3 DNA follows: TGTGCCAGCAGCTTGTACAATTCACCCCTCCACTTT. It yields the protein CASSLYNSPLHF.

This rearrangement joins TRBV5-5 to TRBJ2-5; D possibly corresponds to TRBD2 (5 bases). The CDR3 runs 15 residues. Deletions cut 4 bases from V and 4 bases from J, with 17 bases between. Germline V gene data show CDR1 as SGHKS and CDR2 as YYEKEE (reference sequence). CDR3 sequence (DNA): TGTGCCAGCAGCGTGCTGGCGGGTCCGGGAGAGACCCAGTACTTC. Translation gives CASSVLAGPGETQYF. Supplemented by reference TRBV5-5 and TRBJ2-5, the full variable domain reads DAGVTQSPTHLIKTRGQQVTLRCSPISGHKSVSWYQQVLGQGPQFIFQYYEKEERGRGNFPDRFSARQFPNYSSELNVNALLLGDSALYLCASSVLAGPGETQYFGPGTRLLVL.

V and J are TRBV20-1 and TRBJ2-3; 10 nucleotides match TRBD2. The ends lost 3 bases at V and 5 bases at J; junction bases unmatched: 5. In germline, CDR1 is DFQATT, CDR2 SNEGSKA (reference sequence). The CDR3 length is 14 residues. CDR3 amino acids: CSARRTSGVDTQYF. The CDR3 DNA reads as TGCAGTGCTAGGCGCACTAGCGGGGTAGATACGCAGTATTTT.

This clonotype was detected only a few times. V usage is TRBV19 and J usage is TRBJ1-1; D is possibly TRBD1 (6 bases). Deletions cut 6 bases from V and 0 bases from J, with 11 bases between. From germline, CDR1 is LNHDA and CDR2 SQIVND (reference sequence). The CDR3 spans 14 residues. This CDR3 is CASRVGQLNTEAFF. As DNA, the CDR3 is TGTGCCAGTAGGGTCGGACAGTTGAACACTGAAGCTTTCTTT.

Many counts were recorded for this clonotype. The gene calls are TRBV12-3 or TRBV12-4 and TRBJ1-6, with D possibly matching TRBD1 (5 bases). The length of the CDR3 is 14 residues. Between the trimmed V and J ends, which lost 6 bases and 7 bases, there was a span of 13 bases. The DNA of the CDR3 is TGTGCCAGCAGCCGACAGTCGAGGAATTCACCCCTCCACTTT. It translates to CASSRQSRNSPLHF.

There are many counts of this clonotype. The rearrangement joins TRBV11-3 to TRBJ2-2; tentative D call: TRBD2 (5 bases). The CDR3 is made up of 14 amino acids. Deletions cut 4 bases from V and 3 bases from J, with 9 bases between. Germline CDR1 SGHNT, CDR2 YENEEA. CDR3 region: CASSSDFYTGELFF. CDR3 DNA: TGTGCCAGCAGCTCGGACTTCTACACCGGGGAGCTGTTTTTT.

This clonotype was picked up a small number of times. The V and J genes are TRBV20-1 and TRBJ1-4, with D possibly being TRBD1 (5 bases). V was pared by 8 bases and J by 5 bases, with 12 bases between. The CDR3 extends over 12 amino acids. Per the germline V gene, CDR1 is DFQATT and CDR2 is SNEGSKA (reference sequence). The CDR3 loop is CSTGTRNEKLFF. The CDR3 nucleotides read TGCAGTACCGGGACTCGGAATGAAAAACTGTTTTTT.

The table lists this clonotype with many counts. The chain links TRBV14 to TRBJ1-2; 11 bases fit TRBD1. This CDR3 comprises 15 residues. The J segment lost 8 bases and the V segment lost 4 bases, leaving 9 bases of the junction unmatched. Germline CDR1 reads SGHDN; CDR2 reads FVKESK. Here the CDR3 reads CASSPTGGDRGGYTF. CDR3 DNA sequence: TGTGCCAGCAGCCCCACCGGAGGGGACAGGGGGGGCTACACCTTC.

This clonotype was seen repeatedly, ten times or more. J is TRBJ1-2 and V is TRBV6-1; possibly TRBD1 for D (5 bases). Germline V gene lookup returns CDR1 MNHNS and CDR2 SASEGT. The CDR3 has 15 amino acids. With 2 bases removed from V and 8 bases from J, the gap between germline ends came to 18 bases. Written as DNA, the CDR3 is TGTGCCAGCAGTGAAAGCTCAGGGCAAAAGAACGGCTACACCTTC. Protein product: CASSESSGQKNGYTF.

This clonotype showed up many times. This chain connects TRBV20-1 to TRBJ1-4, with 7 positions matching TRBD1. Germline lookup yields CDR1 DFQATT and CDR2 SNEGSKA (reference sequence). V trimming: 6 bases; J trimming: 3 bases; junction bases outside the gene matches: 4. The CDR3 extends over 13 amino acids. CDR3 in amino acids: CSARTGPNEKLFF. CDR3 DNA sequence: TGCAGTGCCAGGACAGGACCTAATGAAAAACTGTTTTTT.

This clonotype was counted at least ten times. The V gene is TRBV6-5, the J gene TRBJ1-2; D possibly corresponds to TRBD1 (5 bases). In germline, CDR1 is MNHEY, CDR2 SVGAGI. The CDR3 consists of 12 residues. The V and J ends lost 2 bases and 6 bases respectively, with 7 bases between them. The CDR3 is CASSYRGDGYTF. CDR3 bases: TGTGCCAGCAGTTACAGGGGAGATGGCTACACCTTC.

Many counts were recorded for this clonotype. The chain links TRBV19 to TRBJ2-2; weak D call: TRBD1 (6 bases). In germline, CDR1 is LNHDA, CDR2 SQIVND (reference sequence). The CDR3 extends over 14 amino acids. V was trimmed by 5 bases and J by 0 bases, leaving 7 bases between them. The CDR3 reads CASSGQSNTGELFF. CDR3 in DNA: TGTGCCAGTAGTGGACAGTCGAACACCGGGGAGCTGTTTTTT.

Only a few counts were recorded for this clonotype. The chain combines TRBV3-1 with TRBJ2-1; tentatively, D is TRBD2 (7 bases). The CDR3 length is 16 residues. Between the trimmed V and J ends, which lost 5 bases and 6 bases, there was a span of 20 bases. The germline CDR1 and CDR2 sequences are LGHDT and YNNKEL (reference sequence). The CDR3 spells CASSGGKLTSINEQFF. The CDR3 coding sequence is TGTGCCAGCAGCGGGGGCAAATTGACTAGCATCAATGAGCAGTTCTTC.

This clonotype was found many times. The rearrangement uses TRBV7-2 and TRBJ1-5, with a possible D match to TRBD1 (5 bases). CDR1 is SGHTA and CDR2 is FQGNSA in the germline V gene. Trimming took 5 bases from V and 11 from J, leaving 19 bases between them. This CDR3 has 14 amino acids. The CDR3 loop is CASSAGGYAEAQHF. The CDR3 DNA reads as TGTGCCAGCAGCGCTGGGGGGTATGCGGAGGCCCAGCATTTT.

Many counts were recorded for this clonotype. This rearrangement joins TRBV7-2 to TRBJ1-2, with D unclear. Deletions cut 5 bases from V and 6 bases from J, with 31 bases between. The CDR3 totals 19 residues. Per the germline V gene, CDR1 is SGHTA and CDR2 is FQGNSA. CDR3 coding DNA: TGTGCCAGCAGCCCAACGAGGGTTGCCACGCTTTTTGCGGCCCATGGCTACACCTTC. This encodes CASSPTRVATLFAAHGYTF.

This clonotype was picked up a small number of times. The chain couples TRBV20-1 to TRBJ1-3; maybe TRBD1 (6 bases). Germline-derived CDR1 and CDR2 are DFQATT and SNEGSKA (reference sequence). This CDR3 is 15 amino acids long. The V end lost 5 bases, the J end lost 0 bases, and 14 bases lay between the germline ends. CDR3 protein: CSAETTGYSGNTIYF. The CDR3, as DNA: TGCAGTGCTGAGACTACAGGGTACTCTGGAAACACCATATATTTT.

The gene calls are TRBV5-1 and TRBJ2-5; 7 bases are a match to TRBD2. The J segment lost 3 bases and the V segment lost 0 bases, leaving 5 bases of the junction unmatched. Germline lookup yields CDR1 SGHRS and CDR2 YFSETQ. The CDR3 covers 15 residues. CDR3 in DNA: TGCGCCAGCAGCTTGGTTACTAGCGAAAAAGAGACCCAGTACTTC. Protein sequence: CASSLVTSEKETQYF.

This clonotype was seen only a few times. This chain uses TRBV5-4 with TRBJ2-5, with 9 bases matching TRBD2. With V trimmed by 0 bases and J by 2 bases, 11 bases remained unmatched. Germline values: CDR1 SGHNT, CDR2 YYREEE (reference sequence). CDR3 length equals 18 residues. DNA of the CDR3: TGTGCCAGCAGCTTGGGGGCGAGGAGCGGGGGGTTGCAAGAGACCCAGTACTTC. Translated: CASSLGARSGGLQETQYF.

With regard to this clonotype: A read error is possible here, since a much larger clone lies one base away. The CDR3 here is CVSGGTDTDTQYF. CDR3 in DNA: TGTGTCAGCGGGGGCACTGACACAGATACGCAGTATTTT. The chain recombines TRBV7-2 with TRBJ2-3; 8 nucleotides line up with TRBD2. The germline CDR1 and CDR2 sequences are SGHTA and FQGNSA. The CDR3 loop spans 13 amino acids.

Concerning this clonotype: Mismatch with germline at one junction end may stem from a read error. The rearrangement links TRBV6-6 to TRBJ2-2; D gene uncertain. CDR1 is MNHNY and CDR2 is SVGAGI in the germline V gene (reference sequence). The CDR3 spans 16 residues. The CDR3 nucleotides are TGTGCCAGCAGTTACATGGGGATCGCGAACATCGGGGAGCTGTTTTTT. Amino acids: CASSYMGIANIGELFF.

The chain joins TRBV19 to TRBJ2-1; tentatively, D is TRBD1 (6 bases). CDR1 LNHDA and CDR2 SQIVND come from the germline V gene (reference sequence). The CDR3 has 15 residues. V was cut by 7 bases and J by 4 bases, with 17 bases left in between. This CDR3 is CASNSGDRTYNEQFF. The CDR3 DNA reads as TGTGCCAGTAACTCAGGGGACCGTACATACAATGAGCAGTTCTTC. Drawing the rest from reference TRBV19 and TRBJ2-1, the complete variable domain is DGGITQSPKYLFRKEGQNVTLSCEQNLNHDAMYWYRQDPGQGLRLIYYSQIVNDFQKGDIAEGYSVSREKKESFPLTVTSAQKNPTAFYLCASNSGDRTYNEQFFGPGTRLTVL.

This CDR3 reads CASKLASTDTQYF. The CDR3 DNA follows: TGTGCCAGCAAACTCGCTAGCACAGATACGCAGTATTTT. The chain has TRBV7-8 and TRBJ2-3, with D unresolved. Germline CDR1 SGHVS, CDR2 FQNEAQ. CDR3 size: 13 residues. The ends were cut back, 7 bases at V and 0 bases at J, with 8 bases in the middle.

This clonotype was seen repeatedly, ten times or more. The chain carries TRBV7-2 and TRBJ1-1, with 8 positions matching TRBD1. The junction had 13 bases not matched to a gene; V was cut back by 5 bases and J by 5 bases. CDR1 and CDR2 (germline): SGHTA, FQGNSA. There are 16 residues in the CDR3. The CDR3 nucleotides are TGTGCCAGCAGCGCCGTGTCCGGGACAGGCGCGACTGAAGCTTTCTTT. Amino acids: CASSAVSGTGATEAFF.